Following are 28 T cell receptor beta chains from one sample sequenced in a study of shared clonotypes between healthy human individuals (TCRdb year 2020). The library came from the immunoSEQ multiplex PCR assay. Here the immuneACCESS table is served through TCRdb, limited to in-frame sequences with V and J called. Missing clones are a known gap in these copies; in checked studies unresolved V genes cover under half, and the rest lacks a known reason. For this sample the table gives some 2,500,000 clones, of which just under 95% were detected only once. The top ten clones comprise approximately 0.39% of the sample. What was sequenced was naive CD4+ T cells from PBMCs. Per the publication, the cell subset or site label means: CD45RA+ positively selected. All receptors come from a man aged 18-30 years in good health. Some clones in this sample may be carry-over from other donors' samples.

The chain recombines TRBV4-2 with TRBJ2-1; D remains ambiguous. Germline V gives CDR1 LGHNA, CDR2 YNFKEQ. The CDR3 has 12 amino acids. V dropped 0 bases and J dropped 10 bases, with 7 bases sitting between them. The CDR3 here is CASSQDRLEQFF. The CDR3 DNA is TGTGCCAGCAGCCAAGATAGGCTAGAGCAGTTCTTC.

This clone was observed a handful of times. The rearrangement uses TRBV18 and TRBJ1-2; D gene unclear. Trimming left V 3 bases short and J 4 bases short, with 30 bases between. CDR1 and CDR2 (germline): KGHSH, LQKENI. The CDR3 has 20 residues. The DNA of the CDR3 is TGTGCCAGCTCACCCTTTGGACGGACCGGGAGCGATGGAGGCAGCTATGGCTACACCTTC. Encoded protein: CASSPFGRTGSDGGSYGYTF.

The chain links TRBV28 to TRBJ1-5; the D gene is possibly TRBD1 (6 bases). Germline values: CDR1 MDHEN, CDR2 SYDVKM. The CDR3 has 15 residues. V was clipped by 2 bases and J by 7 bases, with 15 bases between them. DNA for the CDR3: TGTGCCAGCAGTTTAAGGGGTGGGGGGCGCCAGCCCCAGCATTTT. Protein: CASSLRGGGRQPQHF.

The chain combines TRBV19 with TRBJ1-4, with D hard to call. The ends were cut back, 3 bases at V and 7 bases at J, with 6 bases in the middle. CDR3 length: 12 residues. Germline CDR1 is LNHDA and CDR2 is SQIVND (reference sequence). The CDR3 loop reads CASSISREKLFF. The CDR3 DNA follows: TGTGCCAGTAGTATTTCGCGTGAAAAACTGTTTTTT. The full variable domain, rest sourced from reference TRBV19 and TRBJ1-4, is DGGITQSPKYLFRKEGQNVTLSCEQNLNHDAMYWYRQDPGQGLRLIYYSQIVNDFQKGDIAEGYSVSREKKESFPLTVTSAQKNPTAFYLCASSISREKLFFGSGTQLSVL.

The CDR3 region is CASSLGAKMNTEAFF. The CDR3, as DNA: TGCGCCAGCAGCTTGGGGGCTAAAATGAACACTGAAGCTTTCTTT. The rearrangement links TRBV5-1 to TRBJ1-1; D gene unclear. Germline-derived CDR1 and CDR2 are SGHRS and YFSETQ. The CDR3 covers 15 residues. V was trimmed by 0 bases and J by 0 bases, leaving 9 bases between them. Together with reference TRBV5-1 and TRBJ1-1, the CDR3 gives the full variable domain: KAGVTQTPRYLIKTRGQQVTLSCSPISGHRSVSWYQQTPGQGLQFLFEYFSETQRNKGNFPGRFSGRQFSNSRSEMNVSTLELGDSALYLCASSLGAKMNTEAFFGQGTRLTVV.

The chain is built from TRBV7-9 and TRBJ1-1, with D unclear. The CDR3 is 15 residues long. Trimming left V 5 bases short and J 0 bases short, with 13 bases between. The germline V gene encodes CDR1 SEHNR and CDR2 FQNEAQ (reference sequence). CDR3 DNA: TGTGCCAGCAGCCCTACGGGCAGCGTGAACACTGAAGCTTTCTTT. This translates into CASSPTGSVNTEAFF. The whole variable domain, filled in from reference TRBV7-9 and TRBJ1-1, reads DTGVSQNPRHKITKRGQNVTFRCDPISEHNRLYWYRQTLGQGPEFLTYFQNEAQLEKSRLLSDRFSAERPKGSFSTLEIQRTEQGDSAMYLCASSPTGSVNTEAFFGQGTRLTVV.

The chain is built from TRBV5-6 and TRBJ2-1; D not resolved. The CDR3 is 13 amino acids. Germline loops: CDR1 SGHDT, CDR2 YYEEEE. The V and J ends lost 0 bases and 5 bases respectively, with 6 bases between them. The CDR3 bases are TGTGCCAGCAGCTTGGGGCGGAACAATGAGCAGTTCTTC. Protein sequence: CASSLGRNNEQFF.

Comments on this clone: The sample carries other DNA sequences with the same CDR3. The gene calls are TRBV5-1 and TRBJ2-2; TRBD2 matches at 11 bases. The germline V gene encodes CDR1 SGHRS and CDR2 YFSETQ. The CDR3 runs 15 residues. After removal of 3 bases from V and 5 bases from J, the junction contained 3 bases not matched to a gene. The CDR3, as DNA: TGCGCCAGCAGCTCGACTAGCGGGGCTACCGGGGAGCTGTTTTTT. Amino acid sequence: CASSSTSGATGELFF.

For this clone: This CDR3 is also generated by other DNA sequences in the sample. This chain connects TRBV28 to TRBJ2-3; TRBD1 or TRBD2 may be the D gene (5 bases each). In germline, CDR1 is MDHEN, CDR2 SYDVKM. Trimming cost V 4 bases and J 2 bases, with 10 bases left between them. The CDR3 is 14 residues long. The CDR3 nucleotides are TGTGCCAGCAGTTCCGGGACCCCCACAGATACGCAGTATTTT. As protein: CASSSGTPTDTQYF.

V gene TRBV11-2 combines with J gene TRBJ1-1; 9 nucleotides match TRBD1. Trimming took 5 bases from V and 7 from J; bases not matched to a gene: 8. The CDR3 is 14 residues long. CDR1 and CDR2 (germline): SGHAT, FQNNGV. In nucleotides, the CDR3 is TGTGCCAGCAGCCCCAAACAGGGGGCGAGTGAAGCTTTCTTT. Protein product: CASSPKQGASEAFF.

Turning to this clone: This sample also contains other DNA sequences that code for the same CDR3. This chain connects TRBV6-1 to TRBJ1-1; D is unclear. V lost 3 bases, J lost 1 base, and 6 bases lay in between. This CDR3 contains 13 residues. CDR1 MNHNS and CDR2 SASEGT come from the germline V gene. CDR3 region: CASSDRGNTEAFF. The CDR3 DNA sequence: TGTGCCAGCAGTGACAGAGGGAACACTGAAGCTTTCTTT.

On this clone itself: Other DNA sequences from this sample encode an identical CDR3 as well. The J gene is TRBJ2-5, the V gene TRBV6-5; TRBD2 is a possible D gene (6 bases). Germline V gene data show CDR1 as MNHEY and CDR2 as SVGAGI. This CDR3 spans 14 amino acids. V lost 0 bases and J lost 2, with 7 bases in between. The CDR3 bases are TGTGCCAGCAGTTACTCTCGGGGGCAAGAGACCCAGTACTTC. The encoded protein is CASSYSRGQETQYF.

CDR3 protein: CASSPGRTGNTGELFF. DNA for the CDR3: TGTGCCAGCAGCCCGGGAAGGACAGGCAACACCGGGGAGCTGTTTTTT. V and J are TRBV5-4 and TRBJ2-2; 7 bases are shared with TRBD1. Germline V lookup: CDR1 SGHNT, CDR2 YYREEE (reference sequence). Germline trimming cut 4 bases from V and 2 bases from J; bases unmatched to any gene: 8. The CDR3 consists of 16 residues.

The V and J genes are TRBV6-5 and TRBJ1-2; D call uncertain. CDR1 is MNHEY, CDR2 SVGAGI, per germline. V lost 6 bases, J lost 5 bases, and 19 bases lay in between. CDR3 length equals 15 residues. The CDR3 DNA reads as TGTGCCAGCAGGGCCACCCCACAGATTTCGTATGGCTACACCTTC. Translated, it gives CASRATPQISYGYTF.

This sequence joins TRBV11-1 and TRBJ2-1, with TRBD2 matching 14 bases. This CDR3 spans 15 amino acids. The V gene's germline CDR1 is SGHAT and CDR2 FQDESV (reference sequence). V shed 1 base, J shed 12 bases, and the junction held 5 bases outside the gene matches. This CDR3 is CASSLGRLAGGTQFF. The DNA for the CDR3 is TGTGCCAGCAGCTTAGGGAGACTAGCGGGGGGGACGCAGTTCTTC. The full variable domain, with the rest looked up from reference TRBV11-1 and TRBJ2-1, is EAEVAQSPRYKITEKSQAVAFWCDPISGHATLYWYRQILGQGPELLVQFQDESVVDDSQLPKDRFSAERLKGVDSTLKIQPAELGDSAMYLCASSLGRLAGGTQFFGPGTRLTVL.

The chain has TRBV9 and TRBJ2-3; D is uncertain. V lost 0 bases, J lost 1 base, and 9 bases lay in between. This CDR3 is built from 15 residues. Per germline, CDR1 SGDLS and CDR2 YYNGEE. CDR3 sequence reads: CASSVATAGTDTQYF. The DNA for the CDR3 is TGTGCCAGCAGCGTAGCTACCGCCGGCACAGATACGCAGTATTTT.

The CDR3 bases are TGTGCCAGCTCACTCCTAAGCGCGGGCCAAGAGACCCAGTACTTC. It specifies CASSLLSAGQETQYF. This sequence joins TRBV18 and TRBJ2-5; D perhaps matches TRBD2 (5 bases). Germline-derived CDR1 and CDR2 are KGHSH and LQKENI. There are 15 residues in the CDR3. V was cut by 4 bases and J by 1 base, with 13 bases left in between.

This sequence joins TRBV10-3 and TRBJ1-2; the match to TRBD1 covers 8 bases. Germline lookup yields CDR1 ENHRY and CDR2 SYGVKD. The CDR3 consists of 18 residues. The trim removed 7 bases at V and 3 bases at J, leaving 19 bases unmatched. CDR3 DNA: TGTGCCATCAAGACAGACAGGGGAGGACTTATGGGGGACTATGGCTACACCTTC. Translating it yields CAIKTDRGGLMGDYGYTF.

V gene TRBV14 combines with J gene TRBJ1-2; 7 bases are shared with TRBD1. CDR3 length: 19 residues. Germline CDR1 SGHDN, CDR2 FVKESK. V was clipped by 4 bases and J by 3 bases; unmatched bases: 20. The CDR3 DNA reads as TGTGCCAGCAGCCGGGGACTCGAGGGGCCCCGAACAGGGGACTATGGCTACACCTTC. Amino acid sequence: CASSRGLEGPRTGDYGYTF. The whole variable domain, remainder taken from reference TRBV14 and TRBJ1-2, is EAGVTQFPSHSVIEKGQTVTLRCDPISGHDNLYWYRRVMGKEIKFLLHFVKESKQDESGMPNNRFLAERTGGTYSTLKVQPAELEDSGVYFCASSRGLEGPRTGDYGYTFGSGTRLTVV.

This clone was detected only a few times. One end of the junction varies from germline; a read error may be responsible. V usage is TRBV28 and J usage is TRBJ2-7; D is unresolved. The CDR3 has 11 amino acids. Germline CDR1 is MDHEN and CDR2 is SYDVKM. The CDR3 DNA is TGTGCCAGCAGCCGTAATGACGGCTACCACTTC. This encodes CASSRNDGYHF.

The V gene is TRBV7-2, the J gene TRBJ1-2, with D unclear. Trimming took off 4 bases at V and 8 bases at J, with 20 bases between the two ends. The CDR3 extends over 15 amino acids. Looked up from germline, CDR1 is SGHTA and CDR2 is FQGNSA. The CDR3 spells CASSYRSAGLLGYTF. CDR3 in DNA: TGTGCCAGCAGCTATAGGTCCGCAGGACTTCTGGGCTACACCTTC.

DNA of the CDR3: TGTGCCAGCAGCCCTCCCCCCCAGACAGGGCGGGAGGAGACCCAGTACTTC. It translates to CASSPPPQTGREETQYF. The V call is TRBV27, the J call TRBJ2-5, with D perhaps being TRBD1 or TRBD2 (7 bases each). The V and J ends lost 6 bases and 5 bases respectively, with 25 bases between them. The CDR3 runs to 17 residues. Germline lookup yields CDR1 MNHEY and CDR2 SMNVEV (reference sequence).

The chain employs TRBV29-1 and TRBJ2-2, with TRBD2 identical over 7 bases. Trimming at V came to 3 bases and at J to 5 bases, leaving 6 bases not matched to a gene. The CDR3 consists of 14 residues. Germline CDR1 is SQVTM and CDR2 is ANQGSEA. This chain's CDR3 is CSVEGGRGTGELFF. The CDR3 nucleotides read TGCAGCGTTGAGGGAGGGCGGGGGACCGGGGAGCTGTTTTTT.

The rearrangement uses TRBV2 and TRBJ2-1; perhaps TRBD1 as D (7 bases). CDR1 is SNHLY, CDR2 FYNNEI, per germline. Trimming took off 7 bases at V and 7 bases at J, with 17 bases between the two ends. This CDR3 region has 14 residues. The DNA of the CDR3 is TGTGCCAGCATCGCCCGACAGGGAGGTAATGAGCAGTTCTTC. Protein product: CASIARQGGNEQFF.

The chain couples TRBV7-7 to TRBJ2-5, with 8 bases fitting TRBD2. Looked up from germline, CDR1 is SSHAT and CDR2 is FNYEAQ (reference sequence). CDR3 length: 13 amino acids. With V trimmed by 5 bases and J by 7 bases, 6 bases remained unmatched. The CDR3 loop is CASSAGGAGTQYF. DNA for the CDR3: TGTGCCAGCAGCGCGGGGGGCGCGGGGACCCAGTACTTC.

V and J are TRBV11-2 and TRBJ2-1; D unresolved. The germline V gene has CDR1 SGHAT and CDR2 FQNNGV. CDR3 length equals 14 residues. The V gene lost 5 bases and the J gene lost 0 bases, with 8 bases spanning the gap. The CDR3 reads CASSMSASYNEQFF. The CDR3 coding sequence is TGTGCCAGCAGCATGTCGGCCTCCTACAATGAGCAGTTCTTC.

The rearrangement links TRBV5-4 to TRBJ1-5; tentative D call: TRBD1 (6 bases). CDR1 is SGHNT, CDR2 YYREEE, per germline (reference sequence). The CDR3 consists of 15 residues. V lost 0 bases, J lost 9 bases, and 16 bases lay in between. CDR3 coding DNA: TGTGCCAGCAGCTTGGACAGGGCCCCGCATTCGCCCCAGCATTTT. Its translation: CASSLDRAPHSPQHF.

The DNA of the CDR3 is TGTGCCAGCAGCCCGGGGGGACCCATAGATACGCAGTATTTT. Translated, it gives CASSPGGPIDTQYF. The genes are TRBV7-6 and TRBJ2-3; 7 bases are shared with TRBD2. CDR1 is SGHVS, CDR2 FNYEAQ, per germline. The CDR3 length is 14 residues. The V gene end was trimmed by 5 bases and the J gene end by 5 bases; junction bases not matched to a gene: 7.